The 19 T cell receptor beta chains below all came from one sample that was sequenced in a study of beta chain features in type 1 diabetes. What these receptors recognize is not known. The entirety of the isolated RNA underwent reverse transcription, so expressed TCRB transcripts were sequenced. Sequencing used immunoSEQ multiplex PCR; TCRdb keeps in-frame clones, though not all of them. Among around 70,000 clones listed, around 49% were seen once. Notes on the study in general: Among all four CD4+ subsets, Type 1 diabetes patients had TCRB CDR3s that were moderately but significantly shorter.

The sample was central memory CD4+ T cells from blood. The receptors were gathered from a young man with type 1 diabetes.

The gene calls are TRBV11-1 and TRBJ2-1; 10 bases fit TRBD2. The germline gives CDR1 SGHAT, CDR2 FQDESV (reference sequence). The CDR3 contains 16 residues. V gave up 5 bases and J gave up 4 bases; unmatched junction bases: 8. In DNA, the CDR3 is TGTGCCAGCAGCCTAATAGCGGGAGGCAAATACAATGAGCAGTTCTTC. This gives the protein CASSLIAGGKYNEQFF.

The chain has TRBV6-1 and TRBJ2-1; D gene ambiguous. V was clipped by 2 bases and J by 2 bases, with 13 bases between them. CDR1 is MNHNS, CDR2 SASEGT, per germline. The CDR3 extends over 16 amino acids. CDR3 bases: TGTGCCAGCAGTGAAATGAGGAGTCCCCCCTACAATGAGCAGTTCTTC. Its translation is CASSEMRSPPYNEQFF.

The chain couples TRBV2 to TRBJ2-7, with 12 bases fitting TRBD1. The germline CDR1 and CDR2 sequences are SNHLY and FYNNEI. V trimming: 4 bases; J trimming: 7 bases; junction bases outside the gene matches: 5. The CDR3 contains 14 residues. The CDR3 DNA reads as TGTGCCAGCAGTGGGGACAGGGGGCAACGTGAGCAGTACTTC. Protein sequence: CASSGDRGQREQYF.

V is TRBV5-1 and J is TRBJ2-7; the D gene is possibly TRBD2 (5 bases). In germline, CDR1 is SGHRS, CDR2 YFSETQ. The CDR3 extends over 15 amino acids. The V end lost 2 bases, the J end lost 5 bases, and 17 bases lay between the germline ends. CDR3 coding DNA: TGCGCCAGCAGCTTCCGGGATCCGAGTGTCAACGAGCAGTACTTC. The encoded protein is CASSFRDPSVNEQYF.

The chain has TRBV30 and TRBJ2-5; no reliable D call. Germline V gene lookup returns CDR1 GTSNPN and CDR2 SVGIG (reference sequence). This CDR3 contains 15 residues. V dropped 1 base and J dropped 5 bases, with 17 bases sitting between them. The DNA of the CDR3 is TGTGCCTGGAGTGACCGGCAGCCGAGGCTGGAGACCCAGTACTTC. Amino acids: CAWSDRQPRLETQYF.

This clone occurred a few times. This chain connects TRBV18 to TRBJ2-7, with 10 bases matching TRBD1. Germline V gene data show CDR1 as KGHSH and CDR2 as LQKENI. The ends lost 1 base at V and 5 bases at J; junction bases unmatched: 8. The CDR3 runs 16 residues. The CDR3, as DNA: TGTGCCAGCTCACCACGGCCCGAGGGGACAGGGGACGAGCAGTACTTC. It encodes CASSPRPEGTGDEQYF.

The V and J genes are TRBV11-2 and TRBJ2-7; 10 positions agree with TRBD2. This CDR3 comprises 15 residues. The V segment lost 6 bases and the J segment 0 bases; nucleotides outside the gene matches: 5. Germline V CDR1 and CDR2: SGHAT, FQNNGV. The CDR3, as DNA: TGTGCCAGCAGTCTCCTAGCGGGGGACTCCTACGAGCAGTACTTC. Residues: CASSLLAGDSYEQYF.

The V and J genes are TRBV18 and TRBJ1-2; 8 bases fit TRBD1. CDR3 length: 13 residues. The V gene end was trimmed by 3 bases and the J gene end by 8 bases; junction bases not matched to a gene: 5. Per germline, CDR1 KGHSH and CDR2 LQKENI. The CDR3 here is CASSPGQGVGYTF. The CDR3 DNA reads as TGTGCCAGCTCACCCGGACAGGGTGTCGGCTACACCTTC.

This clone has only one observation. In DNA form, the CDR3 reads TGTGCCATCAGTGAAGACAGGGGGAACACCGGGGAGCTGTTTTTT. Protein sequence: CAISEDRGNTGELFF. This chain connects TRBV10-3 to TRBJ2-2, with 8 nucleotides matching TRBD1. This CDR3 contains 15 residues. Trimming cost V 3 bases and J 1 base; bases outside gene matches: 1. The germline V gene encodes CDR1 ENHRY and CDR2 SYGVKD.

The chain couples TRBV6-1 to TRBJ2-2; 8 nucleotides match TRBD1. Losses at the gene ends were 3 bases for V and 4 bases for J; bases not matched to a gene: 10. Germline CDR1 reads MNHNS; CDR2 reads SASEGT. The CDR3 covers 17 residues. The CDR3 protein is CASSEGARGQSTGELFF. The CDR3 bases are TGTGCCAGCAGTGAGGGGGCCAGGGGGCAGAGCACCGGGGAGCTGTTTTTT.

This clone was counted only a few times. V and J are TRBV4-2 and TRBJ1-6; 7 bases line up with TRBD1. The trim removed 3 bases at V and 7 bases at J, leaving 12 bases unmatched. This CDR3 has 17 amino acids. The germline V gene has CDR1 LGHNA and CDR2 YNFKEQ. CDR3 protein: CASSQGPRGIGNSPLHF. The CDR3 DNA reads as TGTGCCAGCAGCCAGGGGCCCAGGGGGATCGGGAATTCACCCCTCCACTTT.

This chain connects TRBV15 to TRBJ2-1; 8 positions agree with TRBD2. V gave up 1 base and J gave up 2 bases; unmatched junction bases: 4. From germline, CDR1 is LNHNV and CDR2 YYDKDF (reference sequence). The CDR3 loop spans 16 amino acids. The CDR3 region is CATSRGRGGPYNEQFF. DNA for the CDR3: TGTGCCACCAGCAGAGGACGCGGGGGGCCCTACAATGAGCAGTTCTTC.

This rearrangement joins TRBV2 to TRBJ1-6, with TRBD1 as a possible D gene (5 bases). Germline assignment: CDR1 SNHLY and CDR2 FYNNEI. The CDR3 is 16 amino acids. V shed 10 bases and J shed 0 bases, with 16 bases lying between them. As DNA, the CDR3 is TGTGCCACCCAGGGTGGTATCAGCTCCTATAATTCACCCCTCCACTTT. The encoded protein is CATQGGISSYNSPLHF. The complete variable domain, with remaining parts taken from reference TRBV2 and TRBJ1-6, reads EPEVTQTPSHQVTQMGQEVILRCVPISNHLYFYWYRQILGQKVEFLVSFYNNEISEKSEIFDDQFSVERPDGSNFTLKIRSTKLEDSAMYFCATQGGISSYNSPLHFGNGTRLTVT.

A word on this clone: A read error is likely, as this CDR3 ends without the conserved phenylalanine or tryptophan. It is unclear where the CDR3 begins or ends on the DNA, so no DNA is shown, and the CDR3 is as TCRdb lists it. The rearrangement joins TRBV7-9 to TRBJ2-3; the table calls TRBD1, which could not be checked here. Per the germline V gene, CDR1 is SEHNR and CDR2 is FQNEAQ (reference sequence). A total of 13 residues make up the CDR3, ends included. The CDR3 sequence: CASSLVSGPFIWA.

The genes are TRBV28 and TRBJ1-4; 10 nucleotides align to TRBD1. Trimming took 5 bases from V and 10 from J; bases not matched to a gene: 10. The CDR3 totals 15 residues. Germline CDR1 MDHEN, CDR2 SYDVKM. The CDR3 protein is CASSPTGTGDRKLFF. CDR3 coding DNA: TGTGCCAGCAGTCCCACCGGGACAGGGGATCGAAAACTGTTTTTT.

This clone has just a few counts. This sequence joins TRBV28 and TRBJ2-7; the D gene is possibly TRBD2 (5 bases). Trimming left V 4 bases short and J 1 base short, with 11 bases between. The CDR3 has 14 residues. Germline CDR1 and CDR2: MDHEN and SYDVKM. In DNA form, the CDR3 reads TGTGCCAGCAGTTCCCCCGGGATATCCTACGAGCAGTACTTC. This sequence encodes CASSSPGISYEQYF. The full variable domain, with the rest looked up from reference TRBV28 and TRBJ2-7, is DVKVTQSSRYLVKRTGEKVFLECVQDMDHENMFWYRQDPGLGLRLIYFSYDVKMKEKGDIPEGYSVSREKKERFSLILESASTNQTSMYLCASSSPGISYEQYFGPGTRLTVT.

This chain links TRBV9 with TRBJ2-5, with TRBD2 matching 12 bases. J was trimmed by 1 base and V by 4 bases; bases with no gene match: 5. This CDR3 is built from 16 residues. Germline CDR1 and CDR2: SGDLS and YYNGEE. As DNA, the CDR3 is TGTGCCAGCAGCACAGGACTAGCGGGATCCCAAGAGACCCAGTACTTC. This encodes CASSTGLAGSQETQYF.

The chain recombines TRBV5-4 with TRBJ1-1, with TRBD1 matching over 7 bases. Unmatched junction bases numbered 9, after V lost 7 bases and J lost 3 bases. Germline assignment: CDR1 SGHNT and CDR2 YYREEE (reference sequence). The CDR3 runs 14 residues. The CDR3 DNA sequence: TGTGCCAGCGGCAGAACAGACAGGGACACTGAAGCTTTCTTT. It yields the protein CASGRTDRDTEAFF.

This clone was found a few times. V gene TRBV7-8 combines with J gene TRBJ1-5; weak D call: TRBD1 (5 bases). The CDR3 consists of 13 residues. The V end was cut by 5 bases, the J end by 4 bases, with 9 bases between. Germline V gene sequence: CDR1 SGHVS, CDR2 FQNEAQ. The DNA of the CDR3 is TGTGCCAGCAGCCCGACAGTAAATCAGCCCCAGCATTTT. Amino acids: CASSPTVNQPQHF. Full variable domain (rest looked up from reference TRBV7-8 and TRBJ1-5): GAGVSQSPRYKVAKRGQDVALRCDPISGHVSLFWYQQALGQGPEFLTYFQNEAQLDKSGLPSDRFFAERPEGSVSTLKIQRTQQEDSAVYLCASSPTVNQPQHFGDGTRLSIL.